This T cell receptor beta chain was obtained from a study of T-cell reconstitution after alpha-beta-depleted transplantation in children. This sample's TCRbeta library carried unique molecular identifier barcodes. MiXCR was run by TCRdb on the PCR reads, yielding one entry per CDR3 protein. The sample lists just over 950,000 distinct CDR3 sequences; 25% to 30% were seen once. The TCR comes from a boy in the first two years of life who had a stem cell transplant for SCID, so the T cells may come from the graft donor. The sample was PBMCs, mostly from graft donor cells, taken 360 days after TCRalphabeta/CD19-depleted stem cell transplant.

CDR3 DNA: TGTGCCAGCACCACACAGGGGAGTCATGCTGGGGCCAACGTCCTGACTTTC. Its protein is CASTTQGSHAGANVLTF. The chain links TRBV12-3 or TRBV12-4 to TRBJ2-6, with TRBD1 matching 7 bases. This CDR3 contains 17 residues. With 7 bases clipped from V and 2 bases from J, the junction kept 11 bases outside the gene matches.